Each of the 9 T cell receptor beta chains below was sequenced from the same sample in a study of T cell repertoires in cytomegalovirus infection. One entry per CDR3 protein results from TCRdb running MiXCR on the reads. The data show about 310,000 distinct CDR3 sequences, approximately 25% seen once. Antigen specificity for these receptors is unknown. Sample: cultured PBMCs, taken from culture after CMV antigen stimulation. These TCRs come from a human donor in good health (CMV status not recorded). Some clones in this sample may be carry-over from other donors' samples.

The sample holds a few counts of this clonotype. The chain recombines TRBV12-3 or TRBV12-4 with TRBJ1-4, with a possible D match to TRBD1 (5 bases). CDR3 size: 15 residues. V was pared by 5 bases and J by 4 bases, with 14 bases between. As DNA, the CDR3 is TGTGCCAGCAGTCTAGGGAGACAGTTTAATGAAAAACTGTTTTTT. This codes for CASSLGRQFNEKLFF.

The chain uses TRBV7-6 and TRBJ2-5, with a weak D call TRBD2 (5 bases). This CDR3 is built from 18 residues. CDR1 and CDR2 (germline): SGHVS, FNYEAQ. V was trimmed by 3 bases and J by 4 bases, leaving 24 bases between them. The CDR3 bases are TGTGCCAGCAGCTTTCTAGCTATCGTCCGGACCGAGAGAGAGACCCAGTACTTC. Its protein product is CASSFLAIVRTERETQYF.

This clonotype was counted only a few times. DNA for the CDR3: TGTGCCTGGCAAGCGACAGGATCACCCCTCCACTTT. This sequence encodes CAWQATGSPLHF. The chain uses TRBV30 and TRBJ1-6, with D possibly TRBD1 on 6 matching bases. Trimming removed 5 bases at V and 10 bases at J, with 12 bases between. This CDR3 has 12 amino acids. Looked up from germline, CDR1 is GTSNPN and CDR2 is SVGIG (reference sequence).

The chain joins TRBV6-5 to TRBJ1-1; 9 nucleotides match TRBD1. CDR3 length: 15 amino acids. CDR1 is MNHEY and CDR2 is SVGAGI in the germline V gene. V gave up 2 bases and J gave up 6 bases; unmatched junction bases: 7. In nucleotides, the CDR3 is TGTGCCAGCAGTTACAGGGGGACAGGGCCCGCTGAAGCTTTCTTT. Its translation is CASSYRGTGPAEAFF.

The sample holds a few counts of this clonotype. V and J are TRBV7-2 and TRBJ2-3, with a tentative D call TRBD1 (6 bases). The CDR3 spans 13 residues. CDR1 is SGHTA, CDR2 FQGNSA, per germline. The ends were cut back, 8 bases at V and 8 bases at J, with 17 bases in the middle. The CDR3, as DNA: TGTGCCAGCGCTTCGAACAGGGAAGGTACGCAGTATTTT. Its translation: CASASNREGTQYF.

This clonotype was seen ten or more times. This sequence joins TRBV7-2 and TRBJ2-7, with D maybe TRBD1 (5 bases). The germline V gene encodes CDR1 SGHTA and CDR2 FQGNSA. V lost 4 bases to trimming and J lost 9 bases, with 16 bases between them. The length of the CDR3 is 13 residues. Here the CDR3 DNA reads TGTGCCAGCAGCTCAGACCCGCCAGGGTGGCAGTACGTC. Protein product: CASSSDPPGWQYV.

This clonotype was counted only a few times. Here the CDR3 DNA reads TGTGCCAGCAGCTTAGGGGGGACCTTGGACAGGGACCGTGAAAAACTGTTTTTT. It specifies CASSLGGTLDRDREKLFF. The chain carries TRBV11-2 and TRBJ1-4, with TRBD1 matching 8 bases. V was pared by 1 base and J by 7 bases, with 14 bases of the junction left unmatched. From germline, CDR1 is SGHAT and CDR2 FQNNGV. The CDR3 extends over 18 amino acids.

In its sample, this clonotype was seen once. CDR3: CASSVNRETLQPQHF. The CDR3 DNA follows: TGTGCCAGTAGTGTTAACAGGGAAACTCTGCAGCCCCAGCATTTT. The chain combines TRBV19 with TRBJ1-5; tentatively, D is TRBD1 (6 bases). The ends were cut back, 5 bases at V and 7 bases at J, with 18 bases in the middle. The germline gives CDR1 LNHDA, CDR2 SQIVND (reference sequence). The CDR3 has 15 amino acids.

In this sample, this clonotype turned up a few times. The rearrangement joins TRBV7-8 to TRBJ1-3; D is ambiguous. V shed 5 bases and J shed 0 bases, with 8 bases lying between them. The CDR3 covers 14 residues. Germline loops: CDR1 SGHVS, CDR2 FQNEAQ. CDR3 loop: CASSRPDSGNTIYF. In nucleotides, the CDR3 is TGTGCCAGCAGCCGACCAGACTCTGGAAACACCATATATTTT.